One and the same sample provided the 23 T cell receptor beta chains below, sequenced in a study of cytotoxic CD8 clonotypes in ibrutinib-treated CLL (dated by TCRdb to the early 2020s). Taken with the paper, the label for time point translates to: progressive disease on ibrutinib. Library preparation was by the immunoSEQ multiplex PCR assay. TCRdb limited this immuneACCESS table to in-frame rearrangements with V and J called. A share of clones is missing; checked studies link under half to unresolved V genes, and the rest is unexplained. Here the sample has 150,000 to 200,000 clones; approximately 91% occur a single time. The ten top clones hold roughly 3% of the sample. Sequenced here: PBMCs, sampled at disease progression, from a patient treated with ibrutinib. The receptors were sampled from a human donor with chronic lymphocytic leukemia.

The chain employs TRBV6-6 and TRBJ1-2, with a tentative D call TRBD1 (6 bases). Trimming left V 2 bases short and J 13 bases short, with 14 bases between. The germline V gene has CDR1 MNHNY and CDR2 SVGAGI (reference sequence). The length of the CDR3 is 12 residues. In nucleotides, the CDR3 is TGTGCCAGCAGTTACGGTCGAGACAGGAGCACCTTC. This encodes CASSYGRDRSTF.

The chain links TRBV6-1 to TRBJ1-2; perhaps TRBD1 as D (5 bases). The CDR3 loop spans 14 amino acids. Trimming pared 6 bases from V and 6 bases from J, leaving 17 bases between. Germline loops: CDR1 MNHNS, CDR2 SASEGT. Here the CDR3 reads CASRVASTGDGYTF. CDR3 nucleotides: TGTGCCAGCAGAGTCGCAAGCACAGGAGATGGCTACACCTTC.

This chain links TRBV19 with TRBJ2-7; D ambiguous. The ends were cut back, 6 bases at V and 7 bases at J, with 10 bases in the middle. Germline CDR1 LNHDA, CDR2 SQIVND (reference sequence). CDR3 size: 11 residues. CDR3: CASRDEGEQYF. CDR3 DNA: TGTGCCAGTAGAGACGAAGGAGAGCAGTACTTC.

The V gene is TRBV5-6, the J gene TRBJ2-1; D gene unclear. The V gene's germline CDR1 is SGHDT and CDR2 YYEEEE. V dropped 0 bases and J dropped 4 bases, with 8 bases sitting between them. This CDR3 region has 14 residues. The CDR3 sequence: CASSLGPNYNEQFF. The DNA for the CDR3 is TGTGCCAGCAGCTTGGGTCCCAATTACAATGAGCAGTTCTTC. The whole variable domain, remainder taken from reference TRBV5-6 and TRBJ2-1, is DAGVTQSPTHLIKTRGQQVTLRCSPKSGHDTVSWYQQALGQGPQFIFQYYEEEERQRGNFPDRFSGHQFPNYSSELNVNALLLGDSALYLCASSLGPNYNEQFFGPGTRLTVL.

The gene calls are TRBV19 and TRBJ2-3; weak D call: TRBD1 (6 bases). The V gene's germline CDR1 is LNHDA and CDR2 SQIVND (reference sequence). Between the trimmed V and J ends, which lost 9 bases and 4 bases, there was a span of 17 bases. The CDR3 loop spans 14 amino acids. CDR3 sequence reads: CASAPTGAADTQYF. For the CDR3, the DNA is TGTGCCAGCGCTCCGACAGGTGCGGCAGATACGCAGTATTTT. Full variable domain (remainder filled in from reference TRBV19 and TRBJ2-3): DGGITQSPKYLFRKEGQNVTLSCEQNLNHDAMYWYRQDPGQGLRLIYYSQIVNDFQKGDIAEGYSVSREKKESFPLTVTSAQKNPTAFYLCASAPTGAADTQYFGPGTRLTVL.

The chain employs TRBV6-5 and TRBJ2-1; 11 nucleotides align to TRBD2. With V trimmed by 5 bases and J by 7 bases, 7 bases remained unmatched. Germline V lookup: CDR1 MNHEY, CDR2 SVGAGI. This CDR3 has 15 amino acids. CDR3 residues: CASSRGTSGGNEQFF. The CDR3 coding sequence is TGTGCCAGCAGTAGGGGGACTAGCGGAGGGAATGAGCAGTTCTTC.

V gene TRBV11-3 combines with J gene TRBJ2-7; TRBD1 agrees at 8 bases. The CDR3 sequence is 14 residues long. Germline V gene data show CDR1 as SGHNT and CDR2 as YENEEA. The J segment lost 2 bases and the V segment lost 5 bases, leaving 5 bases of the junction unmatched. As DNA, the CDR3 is TGTGCCAGCAGCAGGGGACAGGAGACCTACGAGCAGTACTTC. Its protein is CASSRGQETYEQYF.

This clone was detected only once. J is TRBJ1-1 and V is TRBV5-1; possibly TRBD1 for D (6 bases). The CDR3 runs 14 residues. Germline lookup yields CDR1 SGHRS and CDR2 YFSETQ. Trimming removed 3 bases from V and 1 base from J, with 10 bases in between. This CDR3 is CASSSAGANTEAFF. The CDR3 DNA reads TGCGCCAGCAGCTCGGCGGGGGCGAACACTGAAGCTTTCTTT.

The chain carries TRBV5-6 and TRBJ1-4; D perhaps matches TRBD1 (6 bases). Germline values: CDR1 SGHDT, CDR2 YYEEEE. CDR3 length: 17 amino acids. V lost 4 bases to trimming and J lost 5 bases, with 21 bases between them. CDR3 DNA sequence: TGTGCCAGCAGCAAAAGGGGGGTGGGGAACACCAATGAAAAACTGTTTTTT. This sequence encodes CASSKRGVGNTNEKLFF.

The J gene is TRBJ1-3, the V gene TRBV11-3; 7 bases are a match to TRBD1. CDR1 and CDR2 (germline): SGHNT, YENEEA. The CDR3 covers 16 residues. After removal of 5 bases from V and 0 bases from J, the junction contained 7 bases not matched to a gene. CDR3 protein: CASSRRQGSSGNTIYF. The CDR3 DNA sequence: TGTGCCAGCAGCCGCCGACAGGGAAGCTCTGGAAACACCATATATTTT.

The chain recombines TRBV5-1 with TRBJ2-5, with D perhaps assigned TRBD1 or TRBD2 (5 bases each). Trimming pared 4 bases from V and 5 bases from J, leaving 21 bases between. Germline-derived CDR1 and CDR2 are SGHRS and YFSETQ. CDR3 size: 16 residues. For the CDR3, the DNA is TGCGCCAGCAGCCCGGACGGGGCGGCCGGTTTTGAGACCCAGTACTTC. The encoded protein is CASSPDGAAGFETQYF.

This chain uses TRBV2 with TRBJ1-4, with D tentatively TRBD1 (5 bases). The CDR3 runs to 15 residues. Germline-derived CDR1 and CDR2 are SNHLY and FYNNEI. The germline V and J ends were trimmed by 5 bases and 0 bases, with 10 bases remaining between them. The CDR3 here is CASSTPTATNEKLFF. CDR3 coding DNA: TGTGCCAGCAGTACCCCGACAGCAACTAATGAAAAACTGTTTTTT.

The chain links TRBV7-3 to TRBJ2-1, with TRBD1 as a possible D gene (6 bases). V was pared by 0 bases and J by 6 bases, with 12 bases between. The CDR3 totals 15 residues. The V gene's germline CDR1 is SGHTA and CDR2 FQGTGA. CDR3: CASSLTNREGNEQFF. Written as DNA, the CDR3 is TGTGCCAGCAGCTTAACAAACAGGGAAGGCAATGAGCAGTTCTTC.

CDR3 sequence: CASSLQGAIYNEQFF. In nucleotides, the CDR3 is TGTGCCAGCAGCTTACAGGGGGCGATATACAATGAGCAGTTCTTC. V and J are TRBV11-2 and TRBJ2-1; 8 bases line up with TRBD1. Germline trimming cut 2 bases from V and 4 bases from J; bases unmatched to any gene: 4. The CDR3 contains 15 residues. Germline V CDR1 and CDR2: SGHAT, FQNNGV. Full variable domain (outside the CDR3, taken from reference TRBV11-2 and TRBJ2-1): EAGVAQSPRYKIIEKRQSVAFWCNPISGHATLYWYQQILGQGPKLLIQFQNNGVVDDSQLPKDRFSAERLKGVDSTLKIQPAKLEDSAVYLCASSLQGAIYNEQFFGPGTRLTVL.

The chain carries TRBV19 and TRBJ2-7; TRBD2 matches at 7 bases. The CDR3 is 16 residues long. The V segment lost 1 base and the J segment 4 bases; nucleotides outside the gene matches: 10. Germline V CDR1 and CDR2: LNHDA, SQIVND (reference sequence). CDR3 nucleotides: TGTGCCAGTAGTATAGGGACGGGAGGCCCGAATTACGAGCAGTACTTC. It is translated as CASSIGTGGPNYEQYF.

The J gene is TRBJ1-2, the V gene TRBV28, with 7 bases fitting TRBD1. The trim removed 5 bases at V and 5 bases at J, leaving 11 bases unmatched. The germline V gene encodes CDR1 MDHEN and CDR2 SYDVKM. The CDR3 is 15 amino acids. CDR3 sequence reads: CASSTLDRPEYGYTF. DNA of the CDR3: TGTGCCAGCAGTACGTTGGACAGGCCGGAATATGGCTACACCTTC.

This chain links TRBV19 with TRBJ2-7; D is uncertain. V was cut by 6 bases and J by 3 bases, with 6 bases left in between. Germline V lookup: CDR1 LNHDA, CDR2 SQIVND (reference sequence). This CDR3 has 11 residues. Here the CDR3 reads CASRLRYEQYF. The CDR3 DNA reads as TGTGCCAGTAGGCTACGCTACGAGCAGTACTTC. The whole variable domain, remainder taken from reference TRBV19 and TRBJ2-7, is DGGITQSPKYLFRKEGQNVTLSCEQNLNHDAMYWYRQDPGQGLRLIYYSQIVNDFQKGDIAEGYSVSREKKESFPLTVTSAQKNPTAFYLCASRLRYEQYFGPGTRLTVT.

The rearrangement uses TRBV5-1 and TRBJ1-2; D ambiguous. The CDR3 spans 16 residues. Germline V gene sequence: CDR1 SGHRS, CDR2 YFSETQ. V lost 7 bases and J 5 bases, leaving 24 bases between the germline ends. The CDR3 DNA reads TGCGCCAGCGGTTCCCGGGGTCGCGCACCTTTGTATGGCTACACCTTC. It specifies CASGSRGRAPLYGYTF. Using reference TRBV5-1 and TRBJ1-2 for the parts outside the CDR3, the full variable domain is KAGVTQTPRYLIKTRGQQVTLSCSPISGHRSVSWYQQTPGQGLQFLFEYFSETQRNKGNFPGRFSGRQFSNSRSEMNVSTLELGDSALYLCASGSRGRAPLYGYTFGSGTRLTVV.

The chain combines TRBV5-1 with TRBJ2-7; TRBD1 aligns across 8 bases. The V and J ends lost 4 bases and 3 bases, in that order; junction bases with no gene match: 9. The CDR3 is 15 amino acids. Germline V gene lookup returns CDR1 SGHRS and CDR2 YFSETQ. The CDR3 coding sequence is TGCGCCAGCAGCCAGGACAGGGCAGAGATCTACGAGCAGTACTTC. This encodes CASSQDRAEIYEQYF.

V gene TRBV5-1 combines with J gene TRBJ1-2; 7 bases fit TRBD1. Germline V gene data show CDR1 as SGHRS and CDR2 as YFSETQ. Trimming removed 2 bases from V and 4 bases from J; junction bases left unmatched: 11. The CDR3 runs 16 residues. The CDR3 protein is CASSLLGQEQAYGYTF. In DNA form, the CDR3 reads TGCGCCAGCAGCTTACTAGGACAGGAACAAGCCTATGGCTACACCTTC.

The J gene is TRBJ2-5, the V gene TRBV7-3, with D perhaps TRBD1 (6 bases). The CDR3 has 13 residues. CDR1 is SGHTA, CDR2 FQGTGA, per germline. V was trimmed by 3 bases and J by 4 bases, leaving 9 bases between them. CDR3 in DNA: TGTGCCAGCAGCTTCGCCAGGGGAGAGACCCAGTACTTC. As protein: CASSFARGETQYF.

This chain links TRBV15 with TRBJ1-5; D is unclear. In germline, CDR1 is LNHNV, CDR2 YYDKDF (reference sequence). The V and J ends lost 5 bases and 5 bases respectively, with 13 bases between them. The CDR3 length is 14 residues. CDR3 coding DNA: TGTGCCACCAGCCTAGGTCTCAATGATCAGCCCCAGCATTTT. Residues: CATSLGLNDQPQHF.

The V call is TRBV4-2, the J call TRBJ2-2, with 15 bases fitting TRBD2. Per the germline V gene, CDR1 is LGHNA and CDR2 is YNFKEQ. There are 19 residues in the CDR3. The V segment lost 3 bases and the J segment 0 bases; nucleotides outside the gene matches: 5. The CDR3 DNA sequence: TGTGCCAGCAGCCATCCGGGACTAGCGGGAGGAACGAACACCGGGGAGCTGTTTTTT. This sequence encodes CASSHPGLAGGTNTGELFF.